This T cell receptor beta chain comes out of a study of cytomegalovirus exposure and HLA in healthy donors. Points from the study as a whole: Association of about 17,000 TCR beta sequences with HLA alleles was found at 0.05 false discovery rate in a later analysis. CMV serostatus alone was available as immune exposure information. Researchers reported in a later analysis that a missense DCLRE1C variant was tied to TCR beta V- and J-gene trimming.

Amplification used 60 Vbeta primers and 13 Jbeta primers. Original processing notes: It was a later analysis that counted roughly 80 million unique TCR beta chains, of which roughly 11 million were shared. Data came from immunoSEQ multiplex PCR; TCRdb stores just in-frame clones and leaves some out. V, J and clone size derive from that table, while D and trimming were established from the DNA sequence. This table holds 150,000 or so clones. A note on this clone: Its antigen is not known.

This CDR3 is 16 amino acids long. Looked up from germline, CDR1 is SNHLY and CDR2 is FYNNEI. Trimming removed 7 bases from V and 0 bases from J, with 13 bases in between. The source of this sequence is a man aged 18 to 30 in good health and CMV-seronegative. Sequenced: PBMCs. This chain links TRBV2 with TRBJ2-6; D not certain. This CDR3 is CASILFSSSGANVLTF. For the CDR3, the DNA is TGTGCCAGCATCCTATTTTCGAGCTCTGGGGCCAACGTCCTGACTTTC.